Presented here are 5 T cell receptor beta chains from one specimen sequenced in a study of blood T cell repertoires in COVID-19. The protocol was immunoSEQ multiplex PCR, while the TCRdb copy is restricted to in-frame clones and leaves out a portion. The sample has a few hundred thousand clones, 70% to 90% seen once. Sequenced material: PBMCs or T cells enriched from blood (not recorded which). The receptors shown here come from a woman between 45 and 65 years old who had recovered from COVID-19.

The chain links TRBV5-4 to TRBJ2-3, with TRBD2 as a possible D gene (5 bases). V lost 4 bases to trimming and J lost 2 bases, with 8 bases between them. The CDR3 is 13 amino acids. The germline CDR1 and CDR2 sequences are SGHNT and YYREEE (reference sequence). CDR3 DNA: TGTGCCAGCAGCGGTGACTACACAGATACGCAGTATTTT. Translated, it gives CASSGDYTDTQYF.

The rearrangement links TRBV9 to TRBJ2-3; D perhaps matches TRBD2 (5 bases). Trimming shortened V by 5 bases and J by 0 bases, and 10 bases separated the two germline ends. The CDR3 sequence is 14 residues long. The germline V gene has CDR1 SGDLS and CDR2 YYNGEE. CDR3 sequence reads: CASRGVLSTDTQYF. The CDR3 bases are TGTGCCAGCAGGGGAGTTCTTAGCACAGATACGCAGTATTTT.

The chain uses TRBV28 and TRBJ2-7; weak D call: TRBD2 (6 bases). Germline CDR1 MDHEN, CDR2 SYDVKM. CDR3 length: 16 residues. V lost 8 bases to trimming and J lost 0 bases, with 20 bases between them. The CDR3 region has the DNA TGTGCCAGCGGCAGCCTGGGAGGCGGACCCTCCTACGAGCAGTACTTC. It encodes CASGSLGGGPSYEQYF.

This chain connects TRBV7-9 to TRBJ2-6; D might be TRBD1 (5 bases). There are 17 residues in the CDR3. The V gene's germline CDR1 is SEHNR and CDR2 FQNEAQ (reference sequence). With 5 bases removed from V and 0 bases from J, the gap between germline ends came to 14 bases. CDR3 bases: TGTGCCAGCAGCACAGGTGTTTTGGGCTCTGGGGCCAACGTCCTGACTTTC. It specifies CASSTGVLGSGANVLTF.

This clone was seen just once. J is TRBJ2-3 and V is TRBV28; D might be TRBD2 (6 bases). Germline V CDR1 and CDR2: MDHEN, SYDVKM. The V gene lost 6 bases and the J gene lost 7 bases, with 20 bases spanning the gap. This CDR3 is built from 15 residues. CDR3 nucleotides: TGTGCCAGCAGGGAGACTAGGCCCTTGGTCAATACGCAGTATTTT. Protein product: CASRETRPLVNTQYF.